The 17 T cell receptor beta chains listed next were all sequenced from one sample in a study of blood T cell repertoires in COVID-19. The data were produced by immunoSEQ multiplex PCR, yet TCRdb's version contains in-frame clones alone and is incomplete. The sample consists of 200,000 to 300,000 clones, 84% of them appearing once. Source material: peripheral blood. The receptors originated from a man aged 60 to 69 with acute or convalescent COVID-19.

The J gene is TRBJ2-3, the V gene TRBV7-3; 15 bases align to TRBD2. The CDR3 runs 18 residues. With V trimmed by 5 bases and J by 2 bases, 8 bases remained unmatched. CDR1 is SGHTA and CDR2 is FQGTGA in the germline V gene. CDR3: CASSARGLAGGATDTQYF. DNA for the CDR3: TGTGCCAGCAGCGCGCGGGGACTAGCGGGAGGAGCCACAGATACGCAGTATTTT.

The chain combines TRBV10-3 with TRBJ2-7; TRBD2 agrees at 7 bases. Looked up from germline, CDR1 is ENHRY and CDR2 is SYGVKD. The CDR3 extends over 15 amino acids. V was pared by 4 bases and J by 0 bases, with 6 bases of the junction left unmatched. The CDR3 protein is CAISVDSGPSYEQYF. CDR3 sequence (DNA): TGTGCCATCAGTGTCGATAGCGGGCCCTCCTACGAGCAGTACTTC.

The chain joins TRBV19 to TRBJ2-7, with TRBD2 matching over 7 bases. With 6 bases clipped from V and 2 bases from J, the junction kept 7 bases outside the gene matches. This CDR3 spans 14 amino acids. Per the germline V gene, CDR1 is LNHDA and CDR2 is SQIVND (reference sequence). The CDR3 reads CASSPSGGAYEQYF. The CDR3 DNA follows: TGTGCCAGTAGCCCTAGCGGAGGAGCCTACGAGCAGTACTTC. The variable domain in full, completed from reference TRBV19 and TRBJ2-7, reads DGGITQSPKYLFRKEGQNVTLSCEQNLNHDAMYWYRQDPGQGLRLIYYSQIVNDFQKGDIAEGYSVSREKKESFPLTVTSAQKNPTAFYLCASSPSGGAYEQYFGPGTRLTVT.

The CDR3 DNA sequence: TGTGCCAGCAGCCTGGGGGCAGGGACGATCTACGAGCAGTACTTC. The encoded protein is CASSLGAGTIYEQYF. This sequence joins TRBV7-6 and TRBJ2-7; D might be TRBD1 (6 bases). Trimming took off 5 bases at V and 3 bases at J, with 17 bases between the two ends. CDR3 length equals 15 residues. CDR1 SGHVS and CDR2 FNYEAQ come from the germline V gene.

The rearrangement uses TRBV28 and TRBJ2-1, with 10 bases fitting TRBD2. The V gene's germline CDR1 is MDHEN and CDR2 SYDVKM. V trimming: 6 bases; J trimming: 9 bases; junction bases outside the gene matches: 8. The CDR3 loop spans 14 amino acids. The CDR3 coding sequence is TGTGCCAGCAGACCGGGACTAGCGTCCGGTGAGCAGTTCTTC. As protein: CASRPGLASGEQFF.

Of note for this clone: Other nucleotide sequences from this sample produce the same CDR3. The gene calls are TRBV3-1 (or the pseudogene TRBV3-2) and TRBJ1-2; possible D gene TRBD1, 6 bases. The length of the CDR3 is 13 residues. Trimming took 4 bases from V and 5 from J, leaving 11 bases between them. The V gene's germline CDR1 is LGHDT and CDR2 YNNKEL (reference sequence). For the CDR3, the DNA is TGTGCCAGCAGCCCCCGACAGGCTTATGGCTACACCTTC. It yields the protein CASSPRQAYGYTF.

Of note for this clone: One junction end disagrees with the germline gene, perhaps due to a read error. The gene calls are TRBV7-9 and TRBJ2-1, with 9 bases aligning to TRBD2. CDR3 length equals 15 residues. CDR1 is SEHNR and CDR2 is FQNEAQ in the germline V gene (reference sequence). The CDR3 here is CASSLAGLSYNEQFF. CDR3 nucleotide sequence: TGTGCCAGCAGCCTAGCGGGGCTTTCCTACAATGAGCAGTTCTTC.

This clone was detected once. The J gene is TRBJ2-7, the V gene TRBV6-2 or TRBV6-3, with TRBD1 matching over 7 bases. J lost 4 bases, V lost 6 bases, and 3 bases had no gene match. The CDR3 has 12 residues. Germline V lookup: CDR1 MNHEY, CDR2 SVGEGT. The CDR3 nucleotides are TGTGCCAGCAGCGGACAGGTATACGAGCAGTACTTC. Protein sequence: CASSGQVYEQYF.

V usage is TRBV28 and J usage is TRBJ2-7; 11 nucleotides match TRBD1. The V gene's germline CDR1 is MDHEN and CDR2 SYDVKM. V was pared by 4 bases and J by 6 bases, with 2 bases of the junction left unmatched. CDR3 length equals 13 residues. The CDR3 coding sequence is TGTGCCAGCAGTTCGGGACAGGGGGTCGAGCAGTACTTC. It yields the protein CASSSGQGVEQYF.

This clone was seen only once. In DNA, the CDR3 is TGTGCCAGCAGTGAGCCTATGAACACTGAAGCTTTCTTT. Its protein product is CASSEPMNTEAFF. The chain recombines TRBV28 with TRBJ1-1; D gene ambiguous. Between the trimmed V and J ends, which lost 5 bases and 0 bases, there was a span of 7 bases. Germline lookup yields CDR1 MDHEN and CDR2 SYDVKM. The CDR3 is 13 residues long. The full variable domain, its missing parts supplied by reference TRBV28 and TRBJ1-1, is DVKVTQSSRYLVKRTGEKVFLECVQDMDHENMFWYRQDPGLGLRLIYFSYDVKMKEKGDIPEGYSVSREKKERFSLILESASTNQTSMYLCASSEPMNTEAFFGQGTRLTVV.

V usage is TRBV14 and J usage is TRBJ1-3; 8 nucleotides align to TRBD1. Looked up from germline, CDR1 is SGHDN and CDR2 is FVKESK. The CDR3 totals 17 residues. After removal of 5 bases from V and 0 bases from J, the junction contained 9 bases not matched to a gene. CDR3 in amino acids: CASSLPGQVYSGNTIYF. In nucleotides, the CDR3 is TGTGCCAGCAGCTTACCGGGACAGGTTTACTCTGGAAACACCATATATTTT. The complete variable domain, with remaining parts taken from reference TRBV14 and TRBJ1-3, reads EAGVTQFPSHSVIEKGQTVTLRCDPISGHDNLYWYRRVMGKEIKFLLHFVKESKQDESGMPNNRFLAERTGGTYSTLKVQPAELEDSGVYFCASSLPGQVYSGNTIYFGEGSWLTVV.

This sequence joins TRBV7-3 and TRBJ2-3; the match to TRBD1 covers 7 bases. The germline V gene has CDR1 SGHTA and CDR2 FQGTGA. CDR3 length: 15 amino acids. Trimming removed 5 bases from V and 1 base from J; junction bases left unmatched: 6. CDR3 in amino acids: CASSTTGYGTDTQYF. The CDR3 nucleotides read TGTGCCAGCAGCACGACAGGGTATGGCACAGATACGCAGTATTTT.

This chain links TRBV18 with TRBJ1-2; 9 nucleotides line up with TRBD1. J was trimmed by 6 bases and V by 5 bases; bases with no gene match: 7. The V gene's germline CDR1 is KGHSH and CDR2 LQKENI. There are 14 residues in the CDR3. DNA of the CDR3: TGTGCCAGCTCAACCCGGACAGGGGAGGATGGCTACACCTTC. This sequence encodes CASSTRTGEDGYTF.

This chain links TRBV5-1 with TRBJ2-1, with D maybe TRBD1 (5 bases). The CDR3 totals 15 residues. V shed 4 bases and J shed 0 bases, with 11 bases lying between them. Germline V gives CDR1 SGHRS, CDR2 YFSETQ. CDR3 sequence reads: CASSTRQSSYNEQFF. CDR3 DNA sequence: TGCGCCAGCAGCACCAGACAGAGCTCCTACAATGAGCAGTTCTTC.

The J gene is TRBJ2-5, the V gene TRBV7-9, with 9 positions matching TRBD1. The V gene's germline CDR1 is SEHNR and CDR2 FQNEAQ (reference sequence). Trimming cost V 8 bases and J 0 bases; bases outside gene matches: 10. The length of the CDR3 is 16 residues. CDR3 coding DNA: TGTGCCAGCGGCCAGGGAGACAGGGGGTACCAAGAGACCCAGTACTTC. Translating gives CASGQGDRGYQETQYF.

The rearrangement links TRBV5-1 to TRBJ2-1; 8 bases are a match to TRBD2. Looked up from germline, CDR1 is SGHRS and CDR2 is YFSETQ. After removal of 2 bases from V and 4 bases from J, the junction contained 11 bases not matched to a gene. The CDR3 has 17 amino acids. In DNA, the CDR3 is TGCGCCAGCAGCTTTCTGGGAGGGACTAGATTATACAATGAGCAGTTCTTC. It translates to CASSFLGGTRLYNEQFF.

This clone is a singleton in its sample. The chain recombines TRBV4-1 with TRBJ2-5; 13 bases match TRBD2. Trimming took 0 bases from V and 5 from J; bases not matched to a gene: 9. CDR3 size: 18 residues. Germline CDR1 MGHRA, CDR2 YSYEKL. The DNA for the CDR3 is TGCGCCAGCAGCCAAGATGGAACTAGCGGGGGGGCCTGGGAGACCCAGTACTTC. This sequence encodes CASSQDGTSGGAWETQYF.